This entry lists 26 T cell receptor beta chains sequenced from one sample in a study of CXCR3-negative and CXCR3-positive naive CD8 T cells. TRB cDNA libraries were made by UMI-labeled 5' RACE. From its re-call of the 5' RACE reads, TCRdb lists each CDR3 protein once, without DNA. The listing contains 70,000 to 100,000 distinct CDR3 sequences. Input material: naive CXCR3- CD8+ T cells from blood. Subset denoted: CD45RO-CCR7+CD27+CD95- naive CD8+ T cells lacking CXCR3 (TNR3-). These receptors were taken from a human donor in good health. Some clones in this sample may be carry-over from other donors' samples.

The rearrangement joins TRBV28 to TRBJ2-3; without DNA, the TCRdb call of TRBD1 cannot be checked. The CDR3 loop spans 15 amino acids. Germline values: CDR1 MDHEN, CDR2 SYDVKM. CDR3 in amino acids: CASPPSQGPTDTQYF. Complete variable domain (other parts from reference TRBV28 and TRBJ2-3): DVKVTQSSRYLVKRTGEKVFLECVQDMDHENMFWYRQDPGLGLRLIYFSYDVKMKEKGDIPEGYSVSREKKERFSLILESASTNQTSMYLCASPPSQGPTDTQYFGPGTRLTVL.

The CDR3 reads CASNEAGGAYNEQFF. J is TRBJ2-1 and V is TRBV19; the TCRdb D gene call, TRBD2, has no DNA to confirm it. Per the germline V gene, CDR1 is LNHDA and CDR2 is SQIVND (reference sequence). The CDR3 loop spans 15 amino acids.

The rearrangement links TRBV7-2 to TRBJ2-1; the TRBD1 assignment by TCRdb is unverifiable without DNA. The CDR3 is 13 amino acids. The germline CDR1 and CDR2 sequences are SGHTA and FQGNSA. CDR3 residues: CASSLAYPGEQFF.

This rearrangement joins TRBV10-3 to TRBJ2-5; the TCRdb D gene call, TRBD1, has no DNA to confirm it. Germline V gene data show CDR1 as ENHRY and CDR2 as SYGVKD. The CDR3 sequence is 14 residues long. CDR3 in amino acids: CAISESMGGETQYF.

V is TRBV29-1 and J is TRBJ1-4; as DNA is missing, the TRBD1 call by TCRdb cannot be tested. The CDR3 loop spans 13 amino acids. Germline V lookup: CDR1 SQVTM, CDR2 ANQGSEA. This chain's CDR3 is CSAWAGGGEKLFF.

V is TRBV12-3 or TRBV12-4 and J is TRBJ2-1. This CDR3 spans 15 amino acids. This chain's CDR3 is CASSWTVSSYNEQFF.

V gene TRBV29-1 combines with J gene TRBJ1-1. CDR3 length: 12 amino acids. Germline CDR1 and CDR2: SQVTM and ANQGSEA. CDR3 region: CSVVGMNTEAFF. Full variable domain (missing parts from reference TRBV29-1 and TRBJ1-1): SAVISQKPSRDICQRGTSLTIQCQVDSQVTMMFWYRQQPGQSLTLIATANQGSEATYESGFVIDKFPISRPNLTFSTLTVSNMSPEDSSIYLCSVVGMNTEAFFGQGTRLTVV.

J is TRBJ2-3 and V is TRBV6-6; TCRdb proposes TRBD2, but this gene call is untestable without DNA. The CDR3 is 16 residues long. Germline loops: CDR1 MNHNY, CDR2 SVGAGI (reference sequence). This CDR3 reads CASSPIAGSSTDTQYF.

J is TRBJ2-2 and V is TRBV6-5; TCRdb picks TRBD2, but there is no DNA to check that call. Germline V CDR1 and CDR2: MNHEY, SVGAGI. The CDR3 is 16 residues long. The CDR3 is CASRQRVGEDTGELFF.

This chain connects TRBV27 to TRBJ1-1. CDR3 size: 15 residues. CDR1 MNHEY and CDR2 SMNVEV come from the germline V gene (reference sequence). CDR3 protein: CASSLGSRIGAEAFF.

This chain connects TRBV20-1 to TRBJ1-5; no DNA is available, so the TRBD1 call from TCRdb remains unchecked. CDR3 length equals 16 residues. Germline values: CDR1 DFQATT, CDR2 SNEGSKA (reference sequence). CDR3 sequence: CSARDHEFLFREPQHF.

This chain uses TRBV12-3 or TRBV12-4 with TRBJ2-3. This CDR3 region has 12 residues. This chain's CDR3 is CASRTGADTQYF.

V is TRBV11-2 and J is TRBJ2-7; TCRdb picks TRBD1, but there is no DNA to check that call. CDR1 and CDR2 from the germline V gene are SGHAT and FQNNGV. This CDR3 is built from 14 residues. CDR3 sequence reads: CASSLPGGGYEQYF.

The V and J genes are TRBV29-1 and TRBJ2-3; the TCRdb D gene call, TRBD2, has no DNA to confirm it. The CDR3 sequence is 12 residues long. Germline V gene sequence: CDR1 SQVTM, CDR2 ANQGSEA. CDR3 amino acids: CSVEVASGGPYF.

The chain links TRBV29-1 to TRBJ2-7; checking the TCRdb D call of TRBD1 is not possible without DNA. CDR3 size: 12 residues. Germline assignment: CDR1 SQVTM and CDR2 ANQGSEA. The CDR3 sequence is CSVVGDSGEQYF.

This rearrangement joins TRBV29-1 to TRBJ2-3; TCRdb selects TRBD2, and the lack of DNA leaves this call unchecked. The CDR3 contains 14 residues. The germline CDR1 and CDR2 sequences are SQVTM and ANQGSEA. Here the CDR3 reads CSVEPSGGTDTQYF.

This rearrangement joins TRBV12-3 or TRBV12-4 to TRBJ1-1; checking the TCRdb D call of TRBD1 is not possible without DNA. CDR3 size: 16 residues. The CDR3 protein is CASSPTTGGMNTEAFF.

V gene TRBV7-7 combines with J gene TRBJ1-5; the D call from TCRdb, TRBD1, cannot be confirmed without DNA. CDR3 length equals 15 residues. Germline CDR1 and CDR2: SSHAT and FNYEAQ (reference sequence). This CDR3 reads CASSHPQRSNQPQHF.

V gene TRBV7-6 combines with J gene TRBJ2-1; TCRdb proposes TRBD1, but this gene call is untestable without DNA. The germline gives CDR1 SGHVS, CDR2 FNYEAQ. The CDR3 contains 15 residues. Here the CDR3 reads CASSSPGQAVNEQFF.

The gene calls are TRBV29-1 and TRBJ2-1; TCRdb reports TRBD2, a call that lacks DNA to check it against. The CDR3 covers 19 residues. Germline lookup yields CDR1 SQVTM and CDR2 ANQGSEA. Here the CDR3 reads CSVDGLTSGRASSYNEQFF.

This chain uses TRBV10-3 with TRBJ2-7; TCRdb's D call of TRBD2 is untestable without DNA. The CDR3 sequence is 14 residues long. CDR1 is ENHRY, CDR2 SYGVKD, per germline. The CDR3 protein is CAISSLAGGREQYF.

V is TRBV29-1 and J is TRBJ2-7. The CDR3 contains 12 residues. The germline V gene has CDR1 SQVTM and CDR2 ANQGSEA. CDR3: CSVVTDFYEQYF.

The V and J genes are TRBV14 and TRBJ2-4; TCRdb's D call, TRBD2, is unchecked because there is no DNA. Germline V gene data show CDR1 as SGHDN and CDR2 as FVKESK. The CDR3 runs 14 residues. CDR3 in amino acids: CASSPRGGENIQYF.

The J gene is TRBJ2-3, the V gene TRBV7-9; TCRdb gives TRBD1 as the D gene, but with no DNA this cannot be confirmed. The length of the CDR3 is 15 residues. Germline CDR1 is SEHNR and CDR2 is FQNEAQ (reference sequence). The CDR3 loop reads CASSPREMSTDTQYF.

V usage is TRBV7-6 and J usage is TRBJ2-1; the D gene TCRdb calls, TRBD2, cannot be checked with no DNA. The CDR3 runs to 16 residues. The germline CDR1 and CDR2 sequences are SGHVS and FNYEAQ. The CDR3 here is CASSLWNRVGSNEQFF. The full variable domain, in which reference TRBV7-6 and TRBJ2-1 provide the parts outside the CDR3, is GAGVSQSPRYKVTKRGQDVALRCDPISGHVSLYWYRQALGQGPEFLTYFNYEAQQDKSGLPNDRFSAERPEGSISTLTIQRTEQRDSAMYRCASSLWNRVGSNEQFFGPGTRLTVL.

The genes are TRBV12-3 or TRBV12-4 and TRBJ2-1; TCRdb proposes TRBD2, but this gene call is untestable without DNA. The CDR3 covers 15 residues. The CDR3 sequence is CASSLGGLAIGEQFF.